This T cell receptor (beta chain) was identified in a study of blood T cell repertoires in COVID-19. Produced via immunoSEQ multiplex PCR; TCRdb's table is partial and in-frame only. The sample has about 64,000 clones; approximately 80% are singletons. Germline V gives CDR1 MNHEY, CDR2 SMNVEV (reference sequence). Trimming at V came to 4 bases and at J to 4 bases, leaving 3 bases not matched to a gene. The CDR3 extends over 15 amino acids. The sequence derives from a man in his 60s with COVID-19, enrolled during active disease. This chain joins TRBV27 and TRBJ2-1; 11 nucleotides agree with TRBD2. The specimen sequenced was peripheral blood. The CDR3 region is CASSSLAGGYNEQFF. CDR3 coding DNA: TGTGCCAGCAGTTCCTTAGCGGGGGGGTACAATGAGCAGTTCTTC.